This passage covers 17 T cell receptor beta chains from one sample sequenced in a study of human T cells and chemical hapten exposure. One entry per CDR3 protein, called by TCRdb with MiXCR from the RACE reads. The sample has about 84,000 distinct CDR3 sequences; about 10% are singletons. Time point here: patch test 2, 6 weeks after DPC sensitization. The sample's treatment: therapeutic diphenylcyclopropenone sensitization with weekly scalp DPC. Here the sequenced sample was whole blood, taken in connection with sensitization to the hapten diphenylcyclopropenone (DPC). The receptors derive from a woman aged 45-60 years with alopecia areata. Some clones in this sample may be carry-over from other donors' samples.

This clonotype was found many times. This sequence joins TRBV5-4 and TRBJ1-1; D is unclear. The CDR3 covers 15 residues. Germline CDR1 SGHNT, CDR2 YYREEE (reference sequence). Trimming removed 1 base at V and 6 bases at J, with 16 bases between. This chain's CDR3 is CASSLRTSVRAEAFF. DNA of the CDR3: TGTGCCAGCAGCTTGAGAACCTCCGTCCGTGCTGAAGCTTTCTTT.

This clonotype was counted many times. The rearrangement uses TRBV7-2 and TRBJ2-7; 8 nucleotides agree with TRBD1. The germline gives CDR1 SGHTA, CDR2 FQGNSA. V lost 5 bases, J lost 0 bases, and 9 bases stayed unmatched. The CDR3 is 16 amino acids. The chain's CDR3 is CASSLKTGDHSYEQYF. The CDR3 region has the DNA TGTGCCAGCAGCCTGAAGACAGGGGATCACTCCTACGAGCAGTACTTC.

This clonotype was observed a handful of times. The chain uses TRBV5-1 and TRBJ2-7; D is possibly TRBD1 or TRBD2 (6 bases each). The CDR3 is 15 amino acids. CDR1 and CDR2 from the germline V gene are SGHRS and YFSETQ. V dropped 4 bases and J dropped 2 bases, with 16 bases sitting between them. The CDR3 sequence: CASSPELGGTYEQYF. The DNA of the CDR3 is TGCGCCAGCAGCCCGGAACTCGGGGGCACCTACGAGCAGTACTTC.

The chain is built from TRBV28 and TRBJ2-5; no firm D call. The CDR3 loop spans 12 amino acids. From germline, CDR1 is MDHEN and CDR2 SYDVKM. The V gene lost 5 bases and the J gene lost 5 bases, with 9 bases spanning the gap. CDR3 region: CASSTLGETQYF. The CDR3 bases are TGTGCCAGCAGTACACTCGGCGAGACCCAGTACTTC.

V usage is TRBV28 and J usage is TRBJ2-4; D tentatively fits TRBD1 or TRBD2 (5 bases each). The V end was cut by 3 bases, the J end by 8 bases, with 11 bases between. This CDR3 is 13 amino acids long. CDR1 is MDHEN, CDR2 SYDVKM, per germline. In nucleotides, the CDR3 is TGTGCCAGCAGTTTCGAGGGGACGGACATTCAGTACTTC. This sequence encodes CASSFEGTDIQYF.

The chain has TRBV5-1 and TRBJ1-1; D remains ambiguous. CDR3 length: 13 amino acids. V was cut by 0 bases and J by 3 bases, with 6 bases left in between. Germline assignment: CDR1 SGHRS and CDR2 YFSETQ. CDR3 coding DNA: TGCGCCAGCAGCTTGGCTGGGGACACTGAAGCTTTCTTT. Protein sequence: CASSLAGDTEAFF.

This clonotype appeared a single time. This rearrangement joins TRBV11-2 to TRBJ1-6; 7 positions match TRBD1. V shed 4 bases and J 9 bases; nucleotides not matched to a gene: 6. Germline V gene lookup returns CDR1 SGHAT and CDR2 FQNNGV. The CDR3 is 14 residues long. The CDR3 sequence is CASSSDRVASPLHF. The CDR3 region has the DNA TGTGCCAGCAGCTCAGACAGGGTGGCTTCACCCCTCCACTTT.

This clonotype was counted many times. The genes are TRBV11-2 and TRBJ2-1; no reliable D call. This CDR3 contains 13 residues. The germline V and J ends were trimmed by 3 bases and 5 bases, with 8 bases remaining between them. CDR1 is SGHAT and CDR2 is FQNNGV in the germline V gene. In nucleotides, the CDR3 is TGTGCCAGCAGCTTGTCCAGCAACAATGAGCAGTTCTTC. Its protein is CASSLSSNNEQFF.

The chain carries TRBV9 and TRBJ1-1; D not resolved. CDR1 is SGDLS and CDR2 is YYNGEE in the germline V gene. Trimming stripped 3 bases from V and 11 bases from J, with 14 bases between. CDR3 length: 12 amino acids. DNA for the CDR3: TGTGCCAGCAGCGCCGCCAACGGAAAGGCTTTCTTT. It yields the protein CASSAANGKAFF.

The rearrangement uses TRBV5-1 and TRBJ2-7, with D unresolved. Germline V gives CDR1 SGHRS, CDR2 YFSETQ. The CDR3 extends over 16 amino acids. Trimming stripped 4 bases from V and 5 bases from J, with 22 bases between. Here the CDR3 reads CASSPVKGKSLDEQYF. Written as DNA, the CDR3 is TGCGCCAGCAGCCCAGTCAAAGGGAAAAGTCTAGACGAGCAGTACTTC.

This clonotype showed up just a few times. This chain links TRBV6-5 with TRBJ2-7; the D gene is possibly TRBD2 (5 bases). There are 12 residues in the CDR3. Per germline, CDR1 MNHEY and CDR2 SVGAGI. The V end lost 7 bases, the J end lost 2 bases, and 9 bases lay between the germline ends. The CDR3 protein is CASNAGTYEQYF. DNA for the CDR3: TGTGCCAGCAACGCGGGTACCTACGAGCAGTACTTC.

This chain's CDR3 is CASSTRASGNNEQFF. CDR3 nucleotides: TGTGCCAGCAGCACTCGGGCTAGCGGCAACAATGAGCAGTTCTTC. This chain joins TRBV5-5 and TRBJ2-1; 7 bases align to TRBD2. V dropped 4 bases and J dropped 5; count of bases not matched to a gene: 9. CDR1 and CDR2 (germline): SGHKS, YYEKEE (reference sequence). The CDR3 sequence is 15 residues long.

This clonotype has only a few counts. J is TRBJ2-5 and V is TRBV20-1; 7 bases are a match to TRBD2. This CDR3 has 15 amino acids. The ends lost 0 bases at V and 5 bases at J; junction bases unmatched: 9. CDR1 and CDR2 from the germline V gene are DFQATT and SNEGSKA (reference sequence). The CDR3 loop reads CSARDLASGYETQYF. CDR3 sequence (DNA): TGCAGTGCTAGAGATCTGGCTAGCGGATACGAGACCCAGTACTTC.

This clonotype was counted at least ten times. The chain combines TRBV5-1 with TRBJ2-5, with 7 positions matching TRBD2. This CDR3 region has 14 residues. Germline V lookup: CDR1 SGHRS, CDR2 YFSETQ. The V and J ends lost 3 bases and 1 base, in that order; junction bases with no gene match: 3. The CDR3 sequence: CASSSPGGQETQYF. CDR3 DNA sequence: TGCGCCAGCAGCTCGCCGGGAGGCCAAGAGACCCAGTACTTC.

The sample holds many counts of this clonotype. The chain joins TRBV2 to TRBJ2-3; TRBD1 agrees at 10 bases. Germline trimming cut 4 bases from V and 3 bases from J; bases unmatched to any gene: 4. The CDR3 runs 15 residues. The germline CDR1 and CDR2 sequences are SNHLY and FYNNEI. The CDR3 DNA reads TGTGCCAGCAGTGCGACAGGGGGCGCAACAGATACGCAGTATTTT. This translates into CASSATGGATDTQYF. The full variable domain, rest sourced from reference TRBV2 and TRBJ2-3, is EPEVTQTPSHQVTQMGQEVILRCVPISNHLYFYWYRQILGQKVEFLVSFYNNEISEKSEIFDDQFSVERPDGSNFTLKIRSTKLEDSAMYFCASSATGGATDTQYFGPGTRLTVL.

In this sample, this clonotype turned up a few times. V gene TRBV2 combines with J gene TRBJ2-1, with 10 bases aligning to TRBD2. J lost 4 bases, V lost 10 bases, and 10 bases had no gene match. Germline V gene data show CDR1 as SNHLY and CDR2 as FYNNEI. The CDR3 has 15 residues. The CDR3 coding sequence is TGTGCCACCAGAAGGGGGACTAGCGAATACAATGAGCAGTTCTTC. Its translation is CATRRGTSEYNEQFF. The full variable domain, rest sourced from reference TRBV2 and TRBJ2-1, is EPEVTQTPSHQVTQMGQEVILRCVPISNHLYFYWYRQILGQKVEFLVSFYNNEISEKSEIFDDQFSVERPDGSNFTLKIRSTKLEDSAMYFCATRRGTSEYNEQFFGPGTRLTVL.

Many counts were recorded for this clonotype. The chain is built from TRBV5-1 and TRBJ2-2; 7 bases align to TRBD2. Germline V CDR1 and CDR2: SGHRS, YFSETQ. This CDR3 is built from 16 residues. V lost 1 base to trimming and J lost 2 bases; unmatched junction nucleotides: 5. CDR3 nucleotides: TGCGCCAGCAGCTTGACCCTAGCGGAAAACACCGGGGAGCTGTTTTTT. Its protein product is CASSLTLAENTGELFF.